Listed below are T cell receptor beta chains from one sample, sequenced in a study of beta chain features in type 1 diabetes. Libraries were prepared by immunoSEQ multiplex PCR; TCRdb keeps only in-frame clonotypes and omits some of them. The sample consists of hundreds of thousands of clones, over 12% of them appearing once. The sample consisted of naive CD4+ T cells from blood. The receptor source for this set is a man aged 18 to 30 with type 1 diabetes. The CDR3 runs from the conserved cysteine through the conserved F or W. A D gene is named only where the DNA matches it firmly. Part of the rows lack a size; the others show once, few, many or a class for expanded clones.

size	V	J	D	DNA	CDR3
few	TRBV7-9	TRBJ2-5	-	TGTGCCAGCAGTCCCTTCCTAGAGACCCAGTACTTC	CASSPFLETQYF
-	TRBV25-1	TRBJ1-2	-	TGTGCCAGCAGGCCAGTGGGGGTATCTAACTATGGCTACACCTTC	CASRPVGVSNYGYTF
-	TRBV5-1	TRBJ2-7	TRBD2	TGCGCCAGCAGCTGGGGCCCACCTAGCGGACGCCTTAACGAGCAGTACTTC	CASSWGPPSGRLNEQYF
few	TRBV27	TRBJ2-4	TRBD2	TGTGCCAGCAGTCAGGGACTAGCGGGAGGAGGAAACATTCAGTACTTC	CASSQGLAGGGNIQYF
-	TRBV7-2	TRBJ2-5	-	TGTGCCAGCAGCTTATATTCTAGGGGAACGGGCGAGACCCAGTACTTC	CASSLYSRGTGETQYF
-	TRBV5-4	TRBJ2-7	TRBD1	TGTGCCAGCAGCACGGGACAGGGTCCCTACGAGCAGTACTTC	CASSTGQGPYEQYF
few	TRBV4-1	TRBJ2-1	TRBD1	TGCGCCAGCAGCCAATCCAAGGGGGCCCAACAATACAATGAGCAGTTCTTC	CASSQSKGAQQYNEQFF
-	TRBV9	TRBJ2-3	-	TGTGCCAGCAGCGTTGGACCTACAGATACGCAGTATTTT	CASSVGPTDTQYF
-	TRBV28	TRBJ2-7	-	TGTGCCAGCAGTTTAAGGTGGGAGCAGTACTTC	CASSLRWEQYF
few	TRBV19	TRBJ1-2	TRBD1	TGTGCCAGTAGTAACCGGGACAGCGTCTATGGCTACACCTTC	CASSNRDSVYGYTF
-	TRBV29-1	TRBJ1-5	-	TGCAGCGTTGAAGAGTACGGGCAGCCCCAGCATTTT	CSVEEYGQPQHF
few	TRBV12-5	TRBJ1-2	-	TGTGCTAGTGGTTACCAGGCCCCACCCTATGGCTACACCTTC	CASGYQAPPYGYTF
-	TRBV27	TRBJ1-2	-	TGTGCCAGCAGTTTGGCCCCGGAGGACTATGGCTACACCTTC	CASSLAPEDYGYTF
-	TRBV7-2	TRBJ2-3	-	TGTGCCAGCAGCTTAGCGGGCCGAGGGGCAGATACGCAGTATTTT	CASSLAGRGADTQYF
few	TRBV9	TRBJ2-1	TRBD1	TGTGCCAGCAGCGTCGGGACAGGATCCTACAATGAGCAGTTCTTC	CASSVGTGSYNEQFF
-	TRBV30	TRBJ1-5	-	TGTGCCTGGAGTAGTCGGGAAGGACAGCCCCAGCATTTT	CAWSSREGQPQHF
few	TRBV7-9	TRBJ2-7	-	TGTGCCAGCAGCTTAGATACATTCAACGAGCAGTACTTC	CASSLDTFNEQYF
few	TRBV9	TRBJ2-6	-	TGTGCCAGCAGCGAAGAAGCAGGGGCCAACGTCCTGACTTTC	CASSEEAGANVLTF
-	TRBV28	TRBJ2-7	-	TGTGCCAGCAGTTCGACGATATTCGGCACCTACGAGCAGTACTTC	CASSSTIFGTYEQYF
few	TRBV19	TRBJ1-5	-	TGTGCCAGTAGTATAGTAGGGAATCAGCCCCAGCATTTT	CASSIVGNQPQHF
-	TRBV7-2	TRBJ2-1	TRBD2	TGTGCCAGCAGCCCCCAGGCGGGAGGGTACAATGAGCAGTTCTTC	CASSPQAGGYNEQFF
few	TRBV28	TRBJ2-7	-	TGTGCCAGCAGTCCCGGAGGGGCAGGCGACTACGAGCAGTACTTC	CASSPGGAGDYEQYF
-	TRBV30	TRBJ2-2	-	TGTGCCTGGAGTGTGAGGCCAACCGGGGAGCTGTTTTTT	CAWSVRPTGELFF
few	TRBV5-1	TRBJ2-7	-	TGCGCCAGCAGCTTGGGGACGGCGACTCGGGAGCAGTACTTC	CASSLGTATREQYF
-	TRBV29-1	TRBJ2-5	-	TGCAGCGTTGCAAGGACAGAAGAGACCCAGTACTTC	CSVARTEETQYF
-	TRBV2	TRBJ1-1	-	TGTGCCAGCTCCACGGATAGGTGGGCTTTCTTT	CASSTDRWAFF
-	TRBV10-1	TRBJ2-3	TRBD2	TGCGCCAGCAACACCCCCGGCGGGAGGACAGATACGCAGTATTTT	CASNTPGGRTDTQYF
-	TRBV7-9	TRBJ1-1	-	TGTGCCAGCAGCGCCGATGGGGGTGACACTGAAGCTTTCTTT	CASSADGGDTEAFF
-	TRBV18	TRBJ2-5	-	TGTGCCAGCTCACCTACCCAGGAAGAGACCCAGTACTTC	CASSPTQEETQYF
-	TRBV7-9	TRBJ1-2	TRBD1	TGTGCCAGCAGCTTAGGGAGACAGGGGACCTATGGCTACACCTTC	CASSLGRQGTYGYTF
few	TRBV30	TRBJ2-3	TRBD1	TGTGCCTGGATGACAGGGGGAGATACGCAGTATTTT	CAWMTGGDTQYF
few	TRBV5-1	TRBJ2-3	-	TGCGCCAGCAGCTTGGGACAGACAGATACGCAGTATTTT	CASSLGQTDTQYF
-	TRBV7-2	TRBJ1-2	-	TGTGCCAGCAGCTTACTTGGGAATGGCTACACCTTC	CASSLLGNGYTF
few	TRBV4-1	TRBJ1-1	-	TGCGCCAGCAGCCAAGAGATGGGCATCCCACGAAACACTGAAGCTTTCTTT	CASSQEMGIPRNTEAFF
-	TRBV6-5	TRBJ2-6	-	TGTGCCAGCAGGGATAGTTATGGGGCCAACGTCCTGACTTTC	CASRDSYGANVLTF
-	TRBV18	TRBJ2-7	-	TGTGCCAGCTCACCACTCGCTACCTCCTACGAGCAGTACTTC	CASSPLATSYEQYF
-	TRBV6-5	TRBJ2-7	-	TGTGCCAGCAGTTACTCGTGGACGGAAGCCTACGAGCAGTACTTC	CASSYSWTEAYEQYF
few	TRBV18	TRBJ1-2	-	TGTGCCAGCTCACCACGACTGCTGGACTATGGCTACACCTTC	CASSPRLLDYGYTF
-	TRBV7-2	TRBJ2-2	-	TGTGCCAGCAGCTTACTCCGGACCGGGGAGCTGTTTTTT	CASSLLRTGELFF
once	TRBV18	TRBJ1-1	-	TGTGCCAGCTCACCCCGGGGCGGCCTGAACACTGAAGCTTTCTTT	CASSPRGGLNTEAFF
-	TRBV7-9	TRBJ2-5	-	TGTGCCAGCAGCTTAGAATGGGAGACCCAGTACTTC	CASSLEWETQYF
few	TRBV6-1	TRBJ2-7	TRBD2	TGTGCCAGCAGTGAACGGACTAGTGGTAGTGGAGCGCCCTACGAGCAGTACTTC	CASSERTSGSGAPYEQYF
few	TRBV19	TRBJ2-3	-	TGTGCCAGTAGTCCCGGTTCAGATACGCAGTATTTT	CASSPGSDTQYF
-	TRBV5-7	TRBJ2-7	TRBD2	TGTGCCAGCAGCCGCGGGACTAGCGGAACTTACGAGCAGTACTTC	CASSRGTSGTYEQYF
-	TRBV7-9	TRBJ2-7	-	TGTGCCAGCAGCTTAGAGGCCTACCGCTCCTACGAGCAGTACTTC	CASSLEAYRSYEQYF